Below, one T cell receptor (beta chain) is given with its context. No antigen is known for it. These data are taken from a study of CD4+ T cells in melanoma. Findings and limits, study-wide: A reported correlation linked neoantigen-specific CD4+ T cells to CD8+, macrophage and B cell function. Diverse differentiation states were reported for melanoma neoantigen-specific CD4+ T cells.

CDR1 MNHEY and CDR2 SMNVEV come from the germline V gene (reference sequence). The CDR3 consists of 14 residues. The J segment lost 6 bases and the V segment lost 7 bases, leaving 7 bases of the junction unmatched. Assay: immunoSEQ multiplex PCR; the TCRdb copy retains only in-frame clones and omits some. The top ten clones hold 1.5% to 1.9% of a sample with 110,000 to 150,000 clones, approximately 91% of them seen once. The clonotype was recovered from a human donor with melanoma. This chain joins TRBV27 and TRBJ2-1, with 9 bases that match TRBD2. The CDR3 nucleotides read TGTGCCAGCACCCCCGCGACTAGCGGCAATGAGCAGTTCTTC. Protein: CASTPATSGNEQFF.